In its sample, the clone carrying this TCR beta chain was seen a few times. The antigen is not known. The length of the CDR3 is 17 residues. Germline trimming cut 5 bases from V and 4 bases from J; bases unmatched to any gene: 15. The V gene's germline CDR1 is MDHEN and CDR2 SYDVKM. MiXCR, run by TCRdb on the reads, gives a single entry per CDR3 protein. The sample shows 700,000 to 900,000 distinct CDR3 sequences, about 29% of them seen only once. The entry originates in a study of T cell repertoires in cytomegalovirus infection. V is TRBV28 and J is TRBJ2-5, with 8 bases identical to TRBD1. The source is a human donor in good health (CMV status not recorded). Some clones in this sample may be carry-over from other donors' samples. The material was cultured CD8+ T cells from PBMCs, obtained from culture after CMV antigen stimulation. The CDR3, as DNA: TGTGCCAGCAGTGCCCCCGGGACAGGATACCAGTTAGAGACCCAGTACTTC. Protein: CASSAPGTGYQLETQYF.